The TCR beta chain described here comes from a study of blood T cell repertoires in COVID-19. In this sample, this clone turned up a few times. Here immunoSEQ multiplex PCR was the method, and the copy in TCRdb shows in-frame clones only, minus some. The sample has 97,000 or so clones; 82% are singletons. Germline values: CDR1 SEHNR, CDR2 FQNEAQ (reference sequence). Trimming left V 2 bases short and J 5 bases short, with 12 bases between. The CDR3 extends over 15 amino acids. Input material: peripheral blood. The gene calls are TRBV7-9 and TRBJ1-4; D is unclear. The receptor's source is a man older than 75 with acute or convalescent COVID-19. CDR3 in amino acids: CASSLTLRGNEKLFF. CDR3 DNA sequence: TGTGCCAGCAGCTTAACCTTGAGAGGGAATGAAAAACTGTTTTTT.